One and the same sample provided the 15 T cell receptor beta chains below, sequenced in a study of T and B cells in COVID-19 patients. Each TRB amplification used roughly 220-550 ng of genomic DNA from blood. Multiplex PCR with BIOMED2 TRB-A/B primer pools amplified TRB rearrangements. TCRdb re-called the multiplex PCR reads through MiXCR, storing one row per CDR3 protein. The profile shows approximately 8,300 distinct CDR3 sequences, roughly 35% of them singletons. The sample consisted of blood. These receptors were obtained from a human donor with active COVID-19.

The rearrangement links TRBV29-1 to TRBJ2-2; tentatively, D is TRBD1 (5 bases). This CDR3 is built from 12 residues. CDR1 is SQVTM, CDR2 ANQGSEA, per germline. Trimming took 7 bases from V and 4 from J, leaving 10 bases between them. CDR3 DNA: TGCAGCGCATGCCAGGGCACCGGGGAGCTGTTTTTT. This encodes CSACQGTGELFF.

V and J are TRBV27 and TRBJ2-2, with D perhaps matching TRBD2 (5 bases). V lost 2 bases, J lost 5 bases, and 6 bases lay in between. Germline loops: CDR1 MNHEY, CDR2 SMNVEV (reference sequence). This CDR3 contains 13 residues. DNA of the CDR3: TGTGCCAGCAGTTTAAGAGGGACCGGGGAGCTGTTTTTT. This codes for CASSLRGTGELFF.

The chain couples TRBV6-2 or TRBV6-3 to TRBJ2-7, with D unclear. The ends were cut back, 0 bases at V and 5 bases at J, with 17 bases in the middle. This CDR3 spans 16 amino acids. The germline gives CDR1 MNHEY, CDR2 SVGEGT. CDR3 DNA sequence: TGTGCCAGCAGTTACTCGATTGCCCCGGGCCCCCACGAGCAGTACTTC. This encodes CASSYSIAPGPHEQYF.

This clonotype is judged medium-sized (0.01 to 0.1%). The chain carries TRBV19 and TRBJ2-7, with D possibly being TRBD1 (6 bases). V lost 9 bases and J 4 bases, leaving 16 bases between the germline ends. The CDR3 is 13 residues long. Per the germline V gene, CDR1 is LNHDA and CDR2 is SQIVND (reference sequence). The CDR3 spells CASTKQGTYEQYF. The CDR3 DNA reads TGTGCCAGCACGAAACAGGGTACTTACGAGCAGTACTTC.

This clonotype occurred a few times. The chain is built from TRBV11-1 and TRBJ2-5, with unresolved D. This CDR3 is 13 amino acids long. The germline V gene encodes CDR1 SGHAT and CDR2 FQDESV (reference sequence). V gave up 5 bases and J gave up 1 base, with 8 bases separating them. The CDR3 DNA reads TGTGCCAGCAGCCCAGACTCCCAAGAGACCCAGTACTTC. It yields the protein CASSPDSQETQYF.

The J gene is TRBJ1-4, the V gene TRBV30; no clear D gene. Germline loops: CDR1 GTSNPN, CDR2 SVGIG (reference sequence). The V end lost 2 bases, the J end lost 1 base, and 5 bases lay between the germline ends. The CDR3 sequence is 13 residues long. The CDR3 protein is CAWSRQTNEKLFF. The CDR3 DNA is TGTGCCTGGAGTAGACAAACTAATGAAAAACTGTTTTTT.

The chain links TRBV6-5 to TRBJ2-7; TRBD2 aligns across 9 bases. Germline lookup yields CDR1 MNHEY and CDR2 SVGAGI. The CDR3 length is 15 residues. V lost 2 bases, J lost 4 bases, and 6 bases stayed unmatched. CDR3 protein: CASSYGASGGYEQYF. In DNA form, the CDR3 reads TGTGCCAGCAGTTACGGGGCCAGCGGGGGGTACGAGCAGTACTTC.

This clonotype was seen once. This chain links TRBV30 with TRBJ1-5, with a tentative D call TRBD1 (6 bases). This CDR3 contains 13 residues. The V gene's germline CDR1 is GTSNPN and CDR2 SVGIG (reference sequence). V was pared by 4 bases and J by 3 bases, with 10 bases between. The CDR3, as DNA: TGTGCCTGGAAGGGGGGTACCAATCAGCCCCAGCATTTT. It is translated as CAWKGGTNQPQHF.

This rearrangement joins TRBV10-3 to TRBJ1-1; D is uncertain. There are 15 residues in the CDR3. Trimming cost V 0 bases and J 1 base, with 9 bases left between them. Germline V lookup: CDR1 ENHRY, CDR2 SYGVKD. CDR3 amino acids: CAISESTPGNTEAFF. The DNA of the CDR3 is TGTGCCATCAGTGAGTCGACTCCGGGGAACACTGAAGCTTTCTTT.

V usage is TRBV27 and J usage is TRBJ2-5; D might be TRBD1 (5 bases). The germline V and J ends were trimmed by 8 bases and 5 bases, with 12 bases remaining between them. The germline CDR1 and CDR2 sequences are MNHEY and SMNVEV (reference sequence). This CDR3 comprises 12 residues. The CDR3 nucleotides are TGTGCCAGCTCACCAGGGCTGGAGACCCAGTACTTC. It encodes CASSPGLETQYF.

This clonotype was observed a handful of times. This chain joins TRBV12-3 or TRBV12-4 and TRBJ2-3; 8 bases agree with TRBD2. V was clipped by 3 bases and J by 0 bases; unmatched bases: 5. The CDR3 loop spans 16 amino acids. This CDR3 is CASSFLREGSTDTQYF. The CDR3 nucleotides read TGTGCCAGCAGTTTTCTACGGGAGGGGAGCACAGATACGCAGTATTTT.

This chain joins TRBV30 and TRBJ1-1, with D hard to call. Trimming cost V 4 bases and J 6 bases, with 18 bases left between them. CDR1 GTSNPN and CDR2 SVGIG come from the germline V gene (reference sequence). The CDR3 contains 14 residues. CDR3 amino acids: CAWTPSGLSPEAFF. For the CDR3, the DNA is TGTGCCTGGACCCCATCCGGTTTGAGCCCTGAAGCTTTCTTT.

V usage is TRBV5-5 and J usage is TRBJ2-7; TRBD2 matches 8 bases. Germline CDR1 reads SGHKS; CDR2 reads YYEKEE (reference sequence). The CDR3 spans 17 residues. V lost 3 bases and J lost 5; bases outside the gene matches: 16. In nucleotides, the CDR3 is TGTGCCAGCAGCTGGGCGTGGGGCGGAGCGGGAGCAAACGAGCAGTACTTC. As protein: CASSWAWGGAGANEQYF. Using reference TRBV5-5 and TRBJ2-7 for the parts outside the CDR3, the full variable domain is DAGVTQSPTHLIKTRGQQVTLRCSPISGHKSVSWYQQVLGQGPQFIFQYYEKEERGRGNFPDRFSARQFPNYSSELNVNALLLGDSALYLCASSWAWGGAGANEQYFGPGTRLTVT.

This rearrangement joins TRBV6-5 to TRBJ1-6, with unresolved D. The CDR3 is 17 residues long. V lost 3 bases to trimming and J lost 0 bases, with 12 bases between them. The germline CDR1 and CDR2 sequences are MNHEY and SVGAGI. The CDR3 loop is CASSYSVGSSYNSPLHF. In nucleotides, the CDR3 is TGTGCCAGCAGTTATAGTGTGGGGAGCTCCTATAATTCACCCCTCCACTTT.

The chain is built from TRBV5-6 and TRBJ2-1; 10 nucleotides match TRBD1. The germline gives CDR1 SGHDT, CDR2 YYEEEE. V was clipped by 4 bases and J by 8 bases; unmatched bases: 6. CDR3 length: 14 residues. CDR3: CASSPRDRGDEQFF. CDR3 DNA: TGTGCCAGCAGCCCTCGGGACAGGGGCGATGAGCAGTTCTTC.